These T cell receptor beta chains were read from a single sample in a study of blood T cell repertoires in COVID-19. The protocol was immunoSEQ multiplex PCR, while the TCRdb copy is restricted to in-frame clones and leaves out a portion. The sample carries approximately 150,000 clones, 80% to 90% recorded once. Material: peripheral blood. These receptors came from a man aged 18-30 years with COVID-19, enrolled during active disease. Both conserved end residues are part of each CDR3. Each record gives: J gene, V gene, D gene, CDR3 protein, CDR3 DNA. A D gene is named only where the DNA matches it firmly.

>TRBJ1-2|TRBV5-4|.
CASSLASSNYGYTF
TGTGCCAGCAGCTTGGCGTCTTCTAACTATGGCTACACCTTC
>TRBJ2-5|TRBV6-2/TRBV6-3|.
CASSYSMAVQETQYF
TGTGCCAGCAGTTACTCGATGGCAGTCCAAGAGACCCAGTACTTC
>TRBJ2-2|TRBV24-1|.
CATSDPGRGNTGELFF
TGTGCCACCAGTGACCCCGGACGGGGGAACACCGGGGAGCTGTTTTTT
>TRBJ2-7|TRBV14|TRBD2
CASSQARGRGAYEQYF
TGTGCCAGCAGCCAAGCCCGCGGGAGAGGGGCCTACGAGCAGTACTTC
>TRBJ1-2|TRBV11-2|.
CASSLFRSRRVSF
TGTGCCAGCAGCTTATTCAGGAGCCGGCGGGTCTCCTTC
>TRBJ1-5|TRBV5-8|.
CASSLPLRQFYSNQPQHF
TGTGCCAGCAGCTTACCCTTAAGACAGTTCTATAGCAATCAGCCCCAGCATTTT
>TRBJ2-3|TRBV5-6|TRBD2
CASSLRLAGYSTDTQYF
TGTGCCAGCAGCTTGAGACTAGCGGGATATAGCACAGATACGCAGTATTTT
>TRBJ2-5|TRBV24-1|TRBD1
CATSTSGQGETQYF
TGTGCCACCAGCACCAGCGGACAGGGAGAGACCCAGTACTTC
>TRBJ1-2|TRBV29-1|TRBD1
CSVNVRDRGPMGYTF
TGCAGCGTTAACGTCCGGGACAGGGGGCCAATGGGCTACACCTTC
>TRBJ2-1|TRBV11-3|TRBD1
CASSSDRGAYNEQFF
TGTGCCAGCAGCTCCGACAGGGGGGCCTACAATGAGCAGTTCTTC
>TRBJ1-1|TRBV6-5|TRBD1
CASRHRGVRTEAFF
TGTGCCAGCAGACACAGGGGCGTAAGAACTGAAGCTTTCTTT